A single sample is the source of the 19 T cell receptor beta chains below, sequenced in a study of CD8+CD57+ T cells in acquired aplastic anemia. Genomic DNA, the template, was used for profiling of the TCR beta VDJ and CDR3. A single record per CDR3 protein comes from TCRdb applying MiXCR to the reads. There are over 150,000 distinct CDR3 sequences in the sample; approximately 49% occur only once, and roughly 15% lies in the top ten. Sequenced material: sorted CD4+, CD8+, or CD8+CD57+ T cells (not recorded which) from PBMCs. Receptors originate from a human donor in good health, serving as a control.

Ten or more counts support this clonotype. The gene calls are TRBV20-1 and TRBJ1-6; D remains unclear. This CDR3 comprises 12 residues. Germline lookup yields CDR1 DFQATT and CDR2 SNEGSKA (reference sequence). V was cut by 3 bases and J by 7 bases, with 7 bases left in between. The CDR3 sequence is CSASLANSPLHF. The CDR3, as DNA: TGCAGTGCTAGTCTCGCGAATTCACCCCTCCACTTT.

Here the CDR3 reads CSALAGGTDTQYF. The CDR3, as DNA: TGCAGTGCTCTAGCGGGGGGCACAGATACGCAGTATTTT. The rearrangement links TRBV29-1 to TRBJ2-3; the match to TRBD2 covers 10 bases. The CDR3 totals 13 residues. CDR1 SQVTM and CDR2 ANQGSEA come from the germline V gene.

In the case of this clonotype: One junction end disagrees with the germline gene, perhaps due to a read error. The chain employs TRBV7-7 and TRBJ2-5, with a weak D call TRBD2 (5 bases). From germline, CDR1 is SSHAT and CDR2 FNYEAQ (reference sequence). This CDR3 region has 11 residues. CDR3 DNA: TGTGCTAGCAATTCGGGGGAGACCCAGTACTTC. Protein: CASNSGETQYF. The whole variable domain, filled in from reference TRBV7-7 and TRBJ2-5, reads GAGVSQSPRYKVTKRGQDVTLRCDPISSHATLYWYQQALGQGPEFLTYFNYEAQPDKSGLPSDRFSAERPEGSISTLTIQRTEQRDSAMYRCASNSGETQYFGPGTRLLVL.

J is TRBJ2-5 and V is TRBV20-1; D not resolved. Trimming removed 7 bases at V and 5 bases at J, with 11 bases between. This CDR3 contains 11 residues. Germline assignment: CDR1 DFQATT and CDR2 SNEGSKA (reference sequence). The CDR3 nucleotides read TGCAGTGTGCAGCGCGCGGAGACCCAGTACTTC. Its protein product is CSVQRAETQYF.

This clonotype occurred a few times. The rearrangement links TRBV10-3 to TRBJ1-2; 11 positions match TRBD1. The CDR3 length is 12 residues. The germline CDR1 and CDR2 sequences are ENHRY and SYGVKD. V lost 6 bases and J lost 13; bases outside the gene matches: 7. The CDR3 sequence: CAISRDRGESTF. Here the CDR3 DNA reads TGTGCCATCAGCCGGGACAGGGGGGAGAGCACCTTC.

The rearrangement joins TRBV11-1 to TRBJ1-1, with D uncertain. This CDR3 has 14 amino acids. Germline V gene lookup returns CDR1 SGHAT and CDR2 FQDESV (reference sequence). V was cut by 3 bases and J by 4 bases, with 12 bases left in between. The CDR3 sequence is CASSLEAQATEAFF. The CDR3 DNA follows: TGTGCCAGCAGCTTGGAGGCCCAAGCCACTGAAGCTTTCTTT.

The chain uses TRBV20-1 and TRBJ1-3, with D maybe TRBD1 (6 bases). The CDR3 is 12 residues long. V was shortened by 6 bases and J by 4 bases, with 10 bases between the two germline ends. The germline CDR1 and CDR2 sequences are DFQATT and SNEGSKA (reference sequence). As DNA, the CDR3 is TGCAGTGCCCCCGACAGGGGAAACACCATATATTTT. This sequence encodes CSAPDRGNTIYF.

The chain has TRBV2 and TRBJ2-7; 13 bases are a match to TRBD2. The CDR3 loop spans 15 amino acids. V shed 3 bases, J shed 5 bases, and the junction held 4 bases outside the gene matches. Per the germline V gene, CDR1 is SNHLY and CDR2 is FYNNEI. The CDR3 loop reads CASSDPGLAGHEQYF. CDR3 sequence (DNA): TGTGCCAGCAGTGACCCGGGACTAGCGGGGCACGAGCAGTACTTC.

The CDR3 sequence: CASSEQQLIAGTEAFF. CDR3 nucleotide sequence: TGCGCCAGCAGTGAGCAACAGCTCATCGCGGGGACTGAAGCTTTCTTT. The chain carries TRBV10-2 and TRBJ1-1; no clear D. Per germline, CDR1 WSHSY and CDR2 SAAADI. The CDR3 has 16 residues. Deletions cut 2 bases from V and 5 bases from J, with 18 bases between.

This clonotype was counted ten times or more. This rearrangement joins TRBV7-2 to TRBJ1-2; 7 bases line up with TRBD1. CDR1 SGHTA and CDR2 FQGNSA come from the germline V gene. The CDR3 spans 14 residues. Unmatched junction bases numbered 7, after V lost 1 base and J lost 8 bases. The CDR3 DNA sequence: TGTGCCAGCAGCTTAGGGTACAGGGGAGGCGGCTACACCTTC. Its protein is CASSLGYRGGGYTF.

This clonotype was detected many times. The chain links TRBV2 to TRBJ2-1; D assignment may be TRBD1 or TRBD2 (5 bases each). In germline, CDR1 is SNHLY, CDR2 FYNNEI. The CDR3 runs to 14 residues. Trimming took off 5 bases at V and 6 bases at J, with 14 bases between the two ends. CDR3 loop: CASSKGTPSNEQFF. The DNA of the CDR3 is TGTGCCAGCAGTAAGGGGACGCCTTCCAATGAGCAGTTCTTC.

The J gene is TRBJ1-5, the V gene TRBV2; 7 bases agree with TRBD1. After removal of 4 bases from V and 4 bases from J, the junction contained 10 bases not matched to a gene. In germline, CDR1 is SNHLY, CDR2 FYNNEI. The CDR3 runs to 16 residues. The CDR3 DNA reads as TGTGCCAGCAGTGGGAGACAGGGAAGGGTGAATCAGCCCCAGCATTTT. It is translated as CASSGRQGRVNQPQHF.

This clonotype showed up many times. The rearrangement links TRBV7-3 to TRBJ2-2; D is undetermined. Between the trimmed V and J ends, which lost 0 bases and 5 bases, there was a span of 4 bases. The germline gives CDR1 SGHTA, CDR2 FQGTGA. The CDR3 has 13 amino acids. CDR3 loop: CASSLTQTGELFF. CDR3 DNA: TGTGCCAGCAGCTTAACCCAGACCGGGGAGCTGTTTTTT.

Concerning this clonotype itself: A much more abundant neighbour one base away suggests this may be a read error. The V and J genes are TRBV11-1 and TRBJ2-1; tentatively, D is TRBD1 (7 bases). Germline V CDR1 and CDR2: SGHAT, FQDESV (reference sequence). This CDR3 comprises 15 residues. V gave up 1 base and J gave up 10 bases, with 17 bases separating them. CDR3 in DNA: TGTGCCAGCAGCTTAGGGCAGGGGGGAAACCCCGAGCAGTTCTTC. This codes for CASSLGQGGNPEQFF.

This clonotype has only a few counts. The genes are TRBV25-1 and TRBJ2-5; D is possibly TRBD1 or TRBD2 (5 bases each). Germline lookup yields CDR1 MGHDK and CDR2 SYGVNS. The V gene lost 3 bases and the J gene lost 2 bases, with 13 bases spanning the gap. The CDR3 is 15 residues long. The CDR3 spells CASSDHGTSQETQYF. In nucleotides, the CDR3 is TGTGCCAGCAGTGATCACGGGACGTCACAAGAGACCCAGTACTTC. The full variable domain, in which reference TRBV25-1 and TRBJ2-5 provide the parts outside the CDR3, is EADIYQTPRYLVIGTGKKITLECSQTMGHDKMYWYQQDPGMELHLIHYSYGVNSTEKGDLSSESTVSRIRTEHFPLTLESARPSHTSQYLCASSDHGTSQETQYFGPGTRLLVL.

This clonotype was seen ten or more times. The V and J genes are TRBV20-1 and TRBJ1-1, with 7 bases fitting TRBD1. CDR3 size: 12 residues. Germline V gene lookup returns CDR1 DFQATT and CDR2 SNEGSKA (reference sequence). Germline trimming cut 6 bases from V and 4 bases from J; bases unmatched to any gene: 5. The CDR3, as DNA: TGCAGTGCAATTCAGGGGGGCACTGAAGCTTTCTTT. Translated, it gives CSAIQGGTEAFF.

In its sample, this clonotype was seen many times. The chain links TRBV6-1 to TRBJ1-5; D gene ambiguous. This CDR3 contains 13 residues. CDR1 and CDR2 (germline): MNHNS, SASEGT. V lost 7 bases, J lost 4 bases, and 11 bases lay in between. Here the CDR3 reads CASKRVFNQPQHF. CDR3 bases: TGTGCCAGCAAGAGGGTGTTTAATCAGCCCCAGCATTTT.

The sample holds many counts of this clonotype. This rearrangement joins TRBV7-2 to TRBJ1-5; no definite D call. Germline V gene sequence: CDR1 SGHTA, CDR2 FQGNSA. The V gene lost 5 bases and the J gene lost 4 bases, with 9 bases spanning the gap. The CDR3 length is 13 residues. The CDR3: CASSPSVNQPQHF. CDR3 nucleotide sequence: TGTGCCAGCAGCCCCTCAGTTAATCAGCCCCAGCATTTT.

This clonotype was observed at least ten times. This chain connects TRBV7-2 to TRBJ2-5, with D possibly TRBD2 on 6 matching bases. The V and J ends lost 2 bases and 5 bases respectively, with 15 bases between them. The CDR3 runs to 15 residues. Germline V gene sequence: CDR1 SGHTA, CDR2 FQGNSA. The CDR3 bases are TGTGCCAGCAGCTTAACCCTCGGGGGTTGGGAGACCCAGTACTTC. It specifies CASSLTLGGWETQYF.